Listed below are T cell receptor gamma chains from one sample, sequenced in a study of human gamma delta and Vdelta1 T cells. No antigen is known for these receptors. TCRdb reapplied CATT to the PCR reads. Altogether around 4,500 gamma-chain clones are present, 32% being singletons, with the ten largest covering 2.5% to 3.5%. The sequenced material came from Vdelta1 gamma-delta T cells from blood grown in culture (DOT cells). The receptor source for this set is a human donor in good health. Both conserved end residues are part of each CDR3. Some rows have no size entry. The others give once, few or many, or a class for an expanded clone.

TRGV4	TRGJ1/TRGJ2	-	CATWDGPFPYYKKLF	TGTGCCACCTGGGATGGGCCTTTCCCTTATTATAAGAAACTCTTT
TRGV5	TRGJ1/TRGJ2	-	CATWDTHGYKKLF	TGTGCCACCTGGGACACCCACGGGTATAAGAAACTCTTT
TRGV2	TRGJ1/TRGJ2	-	CATWDGPAKKLF	TGTGCCACCTGGGACGGGCCTGCTAAGAAACTCTTT
TRGV5	TRGJ1/TRGJ2	few	CATWDRPNYYKKLF	TGTGCCACCTGGGACAGGCCCAATTATTATAAGAAACTCTTT
TRGV5	TRGJP	few	CATWDRHKELGKKIKVF	TGTGCCACCTGGGACAGGCATAAAGAGTTGGGCAAAAAAATCAAGGTATTT
TRGV3	TRGJ1/TRGJ2	few	CATWELYYKKLF	TGTGCCACCTGGGAACTTTATTATAAGAAACTCTTT
TRGV4	TRGJ1/TRGJ2	-	CATWDAYTNYYKKLF	TGTGCCACCTGGGACGCATACACGAATTATTATAAGAAACTCTTT
TRGV2	TRGJ1/TRGJ2	-	CATWDGHKGDYYKKLF	TGTGCCACCTGGGACGGGCATAAAGGGGATTATTATAAGAAACTCTTT
TRGV4	TRGJP1	few	CATWDGPNTGWFKIF	TGTGCCACCTGGGACGGGCCGAACACTGGTTGGTTCAAGATATTT
TRGV4	TRGJ1/TRGJ2	few	CATWDGIEGLF	TGTGCCACCTGGGACGGAATTGAAGGACTCTTT
TRGV4	TRGJ1/TRGJ2	-	CATWDLDYYKKLF	TGTGCCACCTGGGATCTGGATTATTATAAGAAACTCTTT
TRGV9	TRGJP	-	CALWEVPLELGKKIKVF	TGTGCCTTGTGGGAGGTGCCTTTAGAGTTGGGCAAAAAAATCAAGGTATTT
TRGV3	TRGJP2	-	CATWDKLSSDWIKTF	TGTGCCACCTGGGACAAGCTAAGTAGTGATTGGATCAAGACGTTT
TRGV3	TRGJ1/TRGJ2	-	CATWDRPKEKLF	TGTGCCACCTGGGACAGGCCAAAGGAGAAACTCTTT
TRGV2	TRGJP2	few	CATWDGLISSDWIKTF	TGTGCCACCTGGGACGGCCTGATTAGTAGTGATTGGATCAAGACGTTT
TRGV2	TRGJ1/TRGJ2	medium-sized	CATWDAAYYKKLF	TGTGCCACCTGGGACGCTGCTTATTATAAGAAACTCTTT
TRGV4	TRGJ1/TRGJ2	-	CATWDDCGKLF	TGTGCCACCTGGGATGACTGCGGGAAACTCTTT
TRGV8	TRGJ1/TRGJ2	-	CATWGPYKKLF	TGTGCCACCTGGGGACCTTATAAGAAACTCTTT
TRGV5	TRGJ1/TRGJ2	-	CATWDSLGELF	TGTGCCACCTGGGACAGCCTGGGTGAACTCTTT
TRGV3	TRGJ1/TRGJ2	-	CATWDRPEQDPYYKKLF	TGTGCCACCTGGGACAGGCCTGAGCAAGACCCTTATTATAAGAAACTCTTT
TRGV9	TRGJ1/TRGJ2	-	CALWESLWKLF	TGTGCCTTGTGGGAGTCTCTGTGGAAACTCTTT
TRGV4	TRGJP2	few	CATWDRHSSDWIKTF	TGTGCCACCTGGGATAGACATAGTAGTGATTGGATCAAGACGTTT
TRGV3	TRGJ1/TRGJ2	medium-sized	CATWDILRKLF	TGTGCCACCTGGGACATCCTGAGGAAACTCTTT
TRGV5	TRGJ1/TRGJ2	few	CATWDSSYYKKLF	TGTGCCACCTGGGACAGCTCTTATTATAAGAAACTCTTT
TRGV4	TRGJ1/TRGJ2	-	CATWDGVYYKKLF	TGTGCCACCTGGGATGGGGTTTATTATAAGAAACTCTTT
TRGV11	TRGJP2	-	CTTVPAGPSDWIKTF	-
TRGV10	TRGJP1	-	CAAWDPRWFKIF	TGTGCTGCGTGGGACCCCCGGTGGTTCAAGATATTT
TRGV4	TRGJ1/TRGJ2	-	CATWARYEKLF	TGTGCCACCTGGGCCCGGTATGAGAAACTCTTT
TRGV2	TRGJ1/TRGJ2	few	CATWDGPGYKKLF	TGTGCCACCTGGGACGGGCCTGGGTATAAGAAACTCTTT
TRGV2	TRGJ1/TRGJ2	-	CATWDGPKNYYKKLF	TGTGCCACCTGGGACGGGCCCAAGAATTATTATAAGAAACTCTTT
TRGV10	TRGJ1/TRGJ2	-	CAAWGRYYKKLF	TGTGCTGCGTGGGGGCGGTATTATAAGAAACTCTTT
TRGV4	TRGJ1/TRGJ2	-	CATWDGGPIYYKKLF	TGTGCCACCTGGGATGGTGGACCTATTTATTATAAGAAACTCTTT
TRGV5	TRGJ1/TRGJ2	-	CAAWAEKLF	TGTGCCGCCTGGGCCGAGAAACTCTTT
TRGV4	TRGJ1/TRGJ2	-	CATWDGPQYKKLF	TGTGCCACCTGGGACGGGCCTCAGTATAAGAAACTCTTT
TRGV3	TRGJ1/TRGJ2	few	CATWDRQYGKKLF	TGTGCCACCTGGGACAGGCAATATGGAAAGAAACTCTTT
TRGV4	TRGJ1/TRGJ2	large	CATWDGRYYKKLF	TGTGCCACCTGGGACGGGCGATATTATAAGAAACTCTTT
TRGV2	TRGJ1/TRGJ2	-	CATWDGPRLGKLF	TGTGCCACCTGGGACGGGCCCCGGCTTGGGAAACTCTTT
TRGV4	TRGJ1/TRGJ2	-	CATWDGGEKLF	TGTGCCACCTGGGATGGAGGTGAGAAACTCTTT
TRGV3	TRGJP2	-	CATWDRHSSDWIKTF	TGTGCCACCTGGGACAGGCATAGTAGTGATTGGATCAAGACGTTT
TRGV5	TRGJ1/TRGJ2	-	CATWDRRYYKKLF	TGTGCCACCTGGGACAGGCGTTATTATAAGAAACTCTTT
TRGV4	TRGJ1/TRGJ2	-	CATWDGPSYYKKLF	TGTGCCACCTGGGACGGGCCTAGTTATTATAAGAAACTCTTT
TRGV3	TRGJP2	few	CATWEITSSDWIKTF	TGTGCCACCTGGGAAATAACTAGTAGTGATTGGATCAAGACGTTT
TRGV4	TRGJ1/TRGJ2	-	CATWDGQTQSELF	TGTGCCACCTGGGACGGGCAGACTCAATCGGAACTCTTT
TRGV2	TRGJ1/TRGJ2	-	CATWVHRDYYKKLF	TGTGCCACCTGGGTCCACCGGGATTATTATAAGAAACTCTTT
TRGV4	TRGJ1/TRGJ2	-	CATWDGANYYKKLF	TGTGCCACCTGGGATGGGGCAAATTATTATAAGAAACTCTTT
TRGV4	TRGJ1/TRGJ2	few	CATWDGVYYKKLF	TGTGCCACCTGGGATGGAGTTTATTATAAGAAACTCTTT
TRGV3	TRGJ1/TRGJ2	-	CATWDQGHKKLF	TGTGCCACCTGGGACCAAGGACATAAGAAACTCTTT
TRGV4	TRGJ1/TRGJ2	-	CATWDYYYKKLF	TGTGCCACCTGGGATTATTATTATAAGAAACTCTTT
TRGV5	TRGJ1/TRGJ2	-	CATWDRPDYKKLF	TGTGCCACCTGGGACAGGCCTGATTATAAGAAACTCTTT
TRGV8	TRGJP2	few	CATWGPWGDWIKTF	TGTGCCACCTGGGGACCCTGGGGTGATTGGATCAAGACGTTT
TRGV4	TRGJP2	-	CATWDLYSSDWIKTF	TGTGCCACCTGGGATCTTTATAGTAGTGATTGGATCAAGACGTTT
TRGV4	TRGJP2	medium-sized	CATWDGHSSDWIKTF	TGTGCCACCTGGGACGGCCATAGTAGTGATTGGATCAAGACGTTT
TRGV3	TRGJ1/TRGJ2	-	CATWDRVYKKLF	TGTGCCACCTGGGACAGAGTTTATAAGAAACTCTTT